The 18 T cell receptor beta chains below were found in one sample sequenced in a study of blood T cell repertoires in COVID-19. Method: immunoSEQ multiplex PCR; TCRdb's copy keeps in-frame clones and lacks some. The sample holds about 180,000 clones; about 80% are singletons and the top ten take approximately 15%. Material: PBMCs or T cells enriched from blood (not recorded which). The receptor set was obtained from a man aged 60 to 69 who had been exposed to COVID-19.

J is TRBJ2-3 and V is TRBV19; D not certain. CDR3 length: 15 residues. Trimming stripped 5 bases from V and 0 bases from J, with 12 bases between. CDR1 is LNHDA and CDR2 is SQIVND in the germline V gene (reference sequence). The DNA of the CDR3 is TGTGCCAGTAGTTCACGCGCCAGGAGCACAGATACGCAGTATTTT. Its translation: CASSSRARSTDTQYF.

The chain combines TRBV5-4 with TRBJ2-3; tentatively, D is TRBD1 (6 bases). V lost 7 bases and J lost 0, with 15 bases in between. This CDR3 has 15 amino acids. CDR1 and CDR2 from the germline V gene are SGHNT and YYREEE (reference sequence). CDR3 sequence: CASAEAGASTDTQYF. The CDR3, as DNA: TGTGCCAGCGCCGAGGCAGGGGCTAGCACAGATACGCAGTATTTT.

A single count supports this clone. The chain recombines TRBV9 with TRBJ2-7; 11 bases match TRBD2. V dropped 3 bases and J dropped 4; count of bases not matched to a gene: 3. The CDR3 consists of 14 residues. The germline V gene has CDR1 SGDLS and CDR2 YYNGEE. CDR3 region: CASSAVAGGYEQYF. Here the CDR3 DNA reads TGTGCCAGCAGCGCCGTAGCGGGAGGGTACGAGCAGTACTTC. The full variable domain, with the rest looked up from reference TRBV9 and TRBJ2-7, is DSGVTQTPKHLITATGQRVTLRCSPRSGDLSVYWYQQSLDQGLQFLIQYYNGEERAKGNILERFSAQQFPDLHSELNLSSLELGDSALYFCASSAVAGGYEQYFGPGTRLTVT.

The rearrangement uses TRBV6-6 and TRBJ2-5; no clear D. Per the germline V gene, CDR1 is MNHNY and CDR2 is SVGAGI (reference sequence). CDR3 length equals 12 residues. V lost 6 bases to trimming and J lost 4 bases, with 9 bases between them. DNA for the CDR3: TGTGCCAGCAGCCCCAGTGTAGAGACCCAGTACTTC. As protein: CASSPSVETQYF.

The J gene is TRBJ2-3, the V gene TRBV20-1; TRBD2 matches 7 bases. The germline V gene encodes CDR1 DFQATT and CDR2 SNEGSKA (reference sequence). The V and J ends lost 6 bases and 14 bases, in that order; junction bases with no gene match: 11. This CDR3 has 11 residues. The CDR3 DNA follows: TGCAGTGCGTTGACTAGCCGGCACGGGTATTTT. Its protein product is CSALTSRHGYF.

The V gene is TRBV28, the J gene TRBJ2-5; TRBD2 is a possible D gene (5 bases). V dropped 3 bases and J dropped 5 bases, with 10 bases sitting between them. The CDR3 extends over 13 amino acids. Germline V gene sequence: CDR1 MDHEN, CDR2 SYDVKM. The CDR3 region has the DNA TGTGCCAGCAGTTTCGGAGGAGAGGAGACCCAGTACTTC. This gives the protein CASSFGGEETQYF.

The chain carries TRBV7-3 and TRBJ1-5; 11 nucleotides line up with TRBD1. V was clipped by 5 bases and J by 6 bases; unmatched bases: 6. There are 15 residues in the CDR3. From germline, CDR1 is SGHTA and CDR2 FQGTGA. This chain's CDR3 is CASSDYGTGGQPQHF. The CDR3 DNA is TGTGCCAGCAGCGATTACGGGACAGGGGGTCAGCCCCAGCATTTT.

V is TRBV14 and J is TRBJ2-7; 7 nucleotides match TRBD2. The CDR3 runs to 15 residues. Germline-derived CDR1 and CDR2 are SGHDN and FVKESK. The trim removed 4 bases at V and 1 base at J, leaving 7 bases unmatched. Here the CDR3 DNA reads TGTGCCAGCAGCCGAGCGGGAATGGGTTCCTACGAGCAGTACTTC. Translated: CASSRAGMGSYEQYF.

V usage is TRBV18 and J usage is TRBJ2-5; 8 bases agree with TRBD1. The CDR3 contains 15 residues. CDR1 KGHSH and CDR2 LQKENI come from the germline V gene. V lost 5 bases and J lost 2; bases outside the gene matches: 7. CDR3 sequence reads: CASSASTGAQETQYF. CDR3 nucleotide sequence: TGTGCCAGCTCAGCTTCGACAGGGGCACAAGAGACCCAGTACTTC.

CDR3 nucleotides: TGTGCCAGCACCCGGCAGGGGCGAGGTGGCTACACCTTC. This gives the protein CASTRQGRGGYTF. The chain joins TRBV6-5 to TRBJ1-2; the D gene is possibly TRBD1 (6 bases). Germline V gene lookup returns CDR1 MNHEY and CDR2 SVGAGI. Trimming left V 7 bases short and J 7 bases short, with 16 bases between. This CDR3 comprises 13 residues.

This clone was observed a few times. J is TRBJ2-7 and V is TRBV20-1; 9 bases fit TRBD1. The ends lost 3 bases at V and 0 bases at J; junction bases unmatched: 9. The CDR3 length is 16 residues. From germline, CDR1 is DFQATT and CDR2 SNEGSKA (reference sequence). The CDR3 DNA reads as TGCAGTGCTAGTCTGCCCACAGGGGGCAGCTCCTACGAGCAGTACTTC. It specifies CSASLPTGGSSYEQYF.

The genes are TRBV3-1 (or the pseudogene TRBV3-2) and TRBJ1-1, with D maybe TRBD1 (6 bases). There are 16 residues in the CDR3. The germline V gene has CDR1 LGHDT and CDR2 YNNKEL (reference sequence). The V gene lost 1 base and the J gene lost 2 bases, with 14 bases spanning the gap. CDR3 bases: TGTGCCAGCAGCCAAGTTGGTGGGGGACAAAACACTGAAGCTTTCTTT. This translates into CASSQVGGGQNTEAFF.

The V call is TRBV7-3, the J call TRBJ2-3, with TRBD1 matching over 12 bases. There are 17 residues in the CDR3. The germline CDR1 and CDR2 sequences are SGHTA and FQGTGA. V lost 4 bases, J lost 5 bases, and 10 bases stayed unmatched. CDR3 amino acids: CASSSGTGGAIGDTQYF. As DNA, the CDR3 is TGTGCCAGCAGCTCAGGGACAGGGGGCGCGATTGGAGATACGCAGTATTTT.

The V and J genes are TRBV7-8 and TRBJ1-3; D possibly corresponds to TRBD1 (5 bases). V lost 0 bases and J lost 2, with 8 bases in between. Germline CDR1 SGHVS, CDR2 FQNEAQ. The CDR3 is 15 residues long. CDR3 region: CASSLASGAGNTIYF. The CDR3 region has the DNA TGTGCCAGCAGCTTAGCTTCGGGGGCTGGAAACACCATATATTTT.

This clone was counted between two and nine times. The chain uses TRBV7-8 and TRBJ2-5; TRBD2 matches 12 bases. The junction had 11 bases not matched to a gene; V was cut back by 7 bases and J by 5 bases. The germline V gene encodes CDR1 SGHVS and CDR2 FQNEAQ. The CDR3 loop spans 16 amino acids. Written as DNA, the CDR3 is TGTGCCAGCATCCCTAGACTAGCGGGAGCACGGGAGACCCAGTACTTC. Translation gives CASIPRLAGARETQYF.

The rearrangement joins TRBV6-1 to TRBJ1-4; TRBD1 aligns across 8 bases. V lost 4 bases, J lost 7 bases, and 11 bases stayed unmatched. The CDR3 is 16 residues long. CDR1 and CDR2 from the germline V gene are MNHNS and SASEGT. CDR3 bases: TGTGCCAGCAGTGGGATAAGACAGGGGTGGAGTGAAAAACTGTTTTTT. Encoded protein: CASSGIRQGWSEKLFF.

The chain is built from TRBV7-3 and TRBJ2-2, with 8 positions matching TRBD1. The CDR3 runs 14 residues. V lost 3 bases to trimming and J lost 7 bases; unmatched junction nucleotides: 4. Looked up from germline, CDR1 is SGHTA and CDR2 is FQGTGA. The CDR3 loop reads CASSLQGAGGELFF. The CDR3 bases are TGTGCCAGCAGCTTGCAGGGGGCCGGCGGGGAGCTGTTTTTT.

The chain has TRBV24-1 and TRBJ1-1; 8 bases match TRBD1. The CDR3 runs 14 residues. CDR1 is KGHDR, CDR2 SFDVKD, per germline. The V segment lost 4 bases and the J segment 4 bases; nucleotides outside the gene matches: 4. The CDR3 bases are TGTGCCACCAGTGACCTTACAGGGGGCACTGAAGCTTTCTTT. As protein: CATSDLTGGTEAFF.